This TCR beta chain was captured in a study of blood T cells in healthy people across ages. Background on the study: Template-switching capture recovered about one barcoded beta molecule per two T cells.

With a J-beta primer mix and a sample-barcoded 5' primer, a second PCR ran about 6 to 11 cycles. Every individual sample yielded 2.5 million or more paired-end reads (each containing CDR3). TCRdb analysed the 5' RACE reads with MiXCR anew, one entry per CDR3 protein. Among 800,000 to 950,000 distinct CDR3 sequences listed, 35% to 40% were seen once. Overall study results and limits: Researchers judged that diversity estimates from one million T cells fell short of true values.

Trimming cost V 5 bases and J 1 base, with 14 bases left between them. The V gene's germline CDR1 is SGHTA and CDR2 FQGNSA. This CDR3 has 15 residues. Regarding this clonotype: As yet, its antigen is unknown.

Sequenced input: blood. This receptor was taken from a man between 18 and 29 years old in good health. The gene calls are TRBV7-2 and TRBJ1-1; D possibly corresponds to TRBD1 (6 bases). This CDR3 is CASSPQGTENTEAFF. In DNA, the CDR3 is TGTGCCAGCAGCCCACAGGGAACGGAGAACACTGAAGCTTTCTTT.